One sample yielded the 30 T cell receptor beta chains listed below, sequenced in a study of B cell selection in AIRE deficiency (dated by TCRdb to between 2018 and 2020). The library was obtained by the immunoSEQ multiplex PCR assay. In its TCRdb copy, this immuneACCESS table keeps in-frame sequences only and misses some clones. Where compared with another copy, unresolved V genes explain less than half of these, and the others have no known cause. The sample contains 20,000 to 25,000 clones, 90% to 98% of them found a single time. The ten largest make up approximately 0.21% of the sample. CD4+CD127+ cells were sorted as the conventional CD4 T cell population. The source material was CD4+CD127+ conventional T cells sorted from PBMCs. The source is a human donor in good health.

V is TRBV28 and J is TRBJ2-1, with 13 bases fitting TRBD2. This CDR3 region has 14 residues. V shed 6 bases, J shed 7 bases, and the junction held 3 bases outside the gene matches. Germline CDR1 is MDHEN and CDR2 is SYDVKM. CDR3 DNA sequence: TGTGCCAGCAGACTAGCGGGAGGGCCAAATGAGCAGTTCTTC. Its protein product is CASRLAGGPNEQFF.

The J gene is TRBJ2-1, the V gene TRBV19, with TRBD2 as a possible D gene (6 bases). CDR1 is LNHDA, CDR2 SQIVND, per germline (reference sequence). The V gene lost 1 base and the J gene lost 0 bases, with 13 bases spanning the gap. The CDR3 loop spans 17 amino acids. The CDR3 loop reads CASSIVAVQSSYNEQFF. For the CDR3, the DNA is TGTGCCAGTAGTATAGTAGCGGTTCAGAGCTCCTACAATGAGCAGTTCTTC.

V and J are TRBV6-1 and TRBJ1-1; unclear D gene. Per the germline V gene, CDR1 is MNHNS and CDR2 is SASEGT. Trimming took 2 bases from V and 1 from J, leaving 8 bases between them. This CDR3 is built from 14 residues. The CDR3 spells CASSENGWNTEAFF. The CDR3 DNA follows: TGTGCCAGCAGTGAAAATGGCTGGAACACTGAAGCTTTCTTT.

The chain has TRBV10-3 and TRBJ2-5; D call uncertain. The CDR3 length is 11 residues. Germline CDR1 and CDR2: ENHRY and SYGVKD. V lost 2 bases, J lost 5 bases, and 3 bases lay in between. The CDR3 DNA sequence: TGTGCCATCAGTGAGAGGGAGACCCAGTACTTC. Its translation: CAISERETQYF.

This clone showed up just a few times. This chain uses TRBV5-1 with TRBJ2-5; 12 bases match TRBD2. CDR1 is SGHRS and CDR2 is YFSETQ in the germline V gene. The junction had 11 bases not matched to a gene; V was cut back by 1 base and J by 7 bases. This CDR3 has 17 amino acids. CDR3 DNA sequence: TGCGCCAGCAGCTTGTCCTTTAGGACTAGCGGGGAGGGGACCCAGTACTTC. This encodes CASSLSFRTSGEGTQYF.

V gene TRBV11-2 combines with J gene TRBJ2-7; TRBD2 agrees at 7 bases. The CDR3 totals 15 residues. The germline gives CDR1 SGHAT, CDR2 FQNNGV. The J segment lost 6 bases and the V segment lost 4 bases, leaving 12 bases of the junction unmatched. DNA for the CDR3: TGTGCCAGCAGCTCGCGCGATGCGGGAGAGGGCGAGCAGTACTTC. It specifies CASSSRDAGEGEQYF.

The chain has TRBV30 and TRBJ2-3; the match to TRBD2 covers 11 bases. CDR1 and CDR2 from the germline V gene are GTSNPN and SVGIG (reference sequence). V shed 2 bases, J shed 4 bases, and the junction held 5 bases outside the gene matches. The length of the CDR3 is 15 residues. CDR3 DNA sequence: TGTGCCTGGAGTCTTAGCGGGAGGGCCCCAGATACGCAGTATTTT. Amino acid sequence: CAWSLSGRAPDTQYF. Full variable domain (remainder filled in from reference TRBV30 and TRBJ2-3): SQTIHQWPATLVQPVGSPLSLECTVEGTSNPNLYWYRQAAGRGLQLLFYSVGIGQISSEVPQNLSASRPQDRQFILSSKKLLLSDSGFYLCAWSLSGRAPDTQYFGPGTRLTVL.

On this clone: Different DNA sequences within this sample yield the same CDR3. This chain links TRBV12-5 with TRBJ2-5; 9 nucleotides match TRBD2. Germline loops: CDR1 LGHNT, CDR2 FRNRAP. V shed 6 bases, J shed 2 bases, and the junction held 13 bases outside the gene matches. CDR3 length: 17 amino acids. CDR3 nucleotides: TGTGCTAGTGGCGGGACCAGCGGGAGGAGGGGTCAAGAGACCCAGTACTTC. This sequence encodes CASGGTSGRRGQETQYF.

V and J are TRBV5-5 and TRBJ2-3; D not certain. Trimming removed 1 base at V and 5 bases at J, with 11 bases between. Germline V gene lookup returns CDR1 SGHKS and CDR2 YYEKEE (reference sequence). The CDR3 runs to 14 residues. CDR3 region: CASSLIPLQDTQYF. In nucleotides, the CDR3 is TGTGCCAGCAGCTTGATACCCCTTCAAGATACGCAGTATTTT. Full variable domain (rest looked up from reference TRBV5-5 and TRBJ2-3): DAGVTQSPTHLIKTRGQQVTLRCSPISGHKSVSWYQQVLGQGPQFIFQYYEKEERGRGNFPDRFSARQFPNYSSELNVNALLLGDSALYLCASSLIPLQDTQYFGPGTRLTVL.

V is TRBV15 and J is TRBJ2-7; D possibly matches TRBD1 or TRBD2 (6 bases each). The CDR3 has 14 residues. The ends were cut back, 6 bases at V and 2 bases at J, with 14 bases in the middle. Germline V gives CDR1 LNHNV, CDR2 YYDKDF (reference sequence). CDR3 sequence: CATSKQGGPYEQYF. CDR3 sequence (DNA): TGTGCCACCAGTAAACAGGGAGGTCCCTACGAGCAGTACTTC.

CDR3 amino acids: CASSLQGTSGQFF. The CDR3 DNA follows: TGTGCCAGCAGCCTTCAGGGGACTAGCGGGCAGTTCTTC. The J gene is TRBJ2-1, the V gene TRBV7-8; TRBD2 matches 11 bases. The CDR3 sequence is 13 residues long. CDR1 is SGHVS, CDR2 FQNEAQ, per germline. Trimming took 5 bases from V and 12 from J; bases not matched to a gene: 6.

V usage is TRBV7-9 and J usage is TRBJ2-1; D is undetermined. V lost 4 bases and J lost 7, with 14 bases in between. Germline CDR1 and CDR2: SEHNR and FQNEAQ (reference sequence). This CDR3 comprises 14 residues. In nucleotides, the CDR3 is TGTGCCAGCAGCTCCCCCCGACTGGGGAATGAGCAGTTCTTC. Translated: CASSSPRLGNEQFF.

CDR3 bases: TGTGCCAGTAGTATTGGGGCAGCATACGAGCAGTACTTC. Translated, it gives CASSIGAAYEQYF. The chain is built from TRBV19 and TRBJ2-7; D is perhaps TRBD1 (5 bases). V was cut by 3 bases and J by 4 bases, with 10 bases left in between. Germline CDR1 and CDR2: LNHDA and SQIVND (reference sequence). This CDR3 is built from 13 residues.

The V and J genes are TRBV5-1 and TRBJ2-7; TRBD2 might be the D (6 bases). The CDR3 is 14 amino acids. Germline CDR1 reads SGHRS; CDR2 reads YFSETQ. Trimming took 5 bases from V and 3 from J, leaving 15 bases between them. The CDR3 loop reads CASRTGTDYYEQYF. DNA of the CDR3: TGCGCCAGCAGAACCGGGACGGACTACTACGAGCAGTACTTC.

The chain joins TRBV5-1 to TRBJ2-1; 11 bases map to TRBD2. This CDR3 contains 17 residues. Germline V gene data show CDR1 as SGHRS and CDR2 as YFSETQ. V trimming: 2 bases; J trimming: 9 bases; junction bases outside the gene matches: 13. The chain's CDR3 is CASSLTLISGRAGEQFF. The CDR3 DNA reads TGCGCCAGCAGCTTAACCCTTATTAGCGGGAGGGCGGGTGAGCAGTTCTTC.

CDR3 sequence reads: CASSVGTEAFF. In nucleotides, the CDR3 is TGTGCCAGCTCAGTTGGCACTGAAGCTTTCTTT. The V and J genes are TRBV18 and TRBJ1-1; no firm D call. The V and J ends lost 5 bases and 4 bases respectively, with 5 bases between them. Per the germline V gene, CDR1 is KGHSH and CDR2 is LQKENI. The CDR3 runs to 11 residues.

This chain links TRBV27 with TRBJ2-4; no reliable D call. The germline CDR1 and CDR2 sequences are MNHEY and SMNVEV (reference sequence). The CDR3 is made up of 15 amino acids. V was shortened by 5 bases and J by 1 base, with 12 bases between the two germline ends. The CDR3 region has the DNA TGTGCCAGCAGTGGGGTAGAAGGCGCCAAAAACATTCAGTACTTC. Its protein is CASSGVEGAKNIQYF.

This sequence joins TRBV6-6 and TRBJ2-3; D may match TRBD1 or TRBD2 (5 bases each). Trimming stripped 7 bases from V and 2 bases from J, with 16 bases between. This CDR3 region has 15 residues. The germline V gene has CDR1 MNHNY and CDR2 SVGAGI (reference sequence). In DNA form, the CDR3 reads TGTGCCAGCACCACAGGCCCTAGCTTCACAGATACGCAGTATTTT. Translating gives CASTTGPSFTDTQYF.

About this clone itself: Different DNA sequences within this sample yield the same CDR3. The chain joins TRBV6-6 to TRBJ2-7; 9 bases match TRBD2. The germline gives CDR1 MNHNY, CDR2 SVGAGI (reference sequence). V was clipped by 4 bases and J by 4 bases; unmatched bases: 5. The CDR3 has 14 amino acids. CDR3 amino acids: CASSLAGGLYEQYF. The DNA of the CDR3 is TGTGCCAGCAGTTTGGCGGGAGGGCTTTACGAGCAGTACTTC.

The gene calls are TRBV19 and TRBJ2-7; D is ambiguous. CDR3 length: 15 residues. Germline values: CDR1 LNHDA, CDR2 SQIVND (reference sequence). V was cut by 3 bases and J by 5 bases, with 17 bases left in between. The CDR3, as DNA: TGTGCCAGTAGTATCCATCCTAGGGTCGTACACGAGCAGTACTTC. It specifies CASSIHPRVVHEQYF. Together with reference TRBV19 and TRBJ2-7, the CDR3 gives the full variable domain: DGGITQSPKYLFRKEGQNVTLSCEQNLNHDAMYWYRQDPGQGLRLIYYSQIVNDFQKGDIAEGYSVSREKKESFPLTVTSAQKNPTAFYLCASSIHPRVVHEQYFGPGTRLTVT.

This clone was seen only once. The chain joins TRBV7-8 to TRBJ2-7, with 7 nucleotides matching TRBD1. After removal of 6 bases from V and 2 bases from J, the junction contained 7 bases not matched to a gene. The CDR3 spans 14 residues. In germline, CDR1 is SGHVS, CDR2 FQNEAQ. The CDR3 sequence is CASSYDRVAYEQYF. The CDR3, as DNA: TGTGCCAGCAGTTACGACAGGGTGGCCTACGAGCAGTACTTC. Based on the CDR3 plus reference TRBV7-8 and TRBJ2-7, the full variable domain is GAGVSQSPRYKVAKRGQDVALRCDPISGHVSLFWYQQALGQGPEFLTYFQNEAQLDKSGLPSDRFFAERPEGSVSTLKIQRTQQEDSAVYLCASSYDRVAYEQYFGPGTRLTVT.

V gene TRBV5-1 combines with J gene TRBJ2-5; D may correspond to TRBD1 or TRBD2 (7 bases each). The CDR3 totals 16 residues. Germline CDR1 and CDR2: SGHRS and YFSETQ. The germline V and J ends were trimmed by 2 bases and 5 bases, with 19 bases remaining between them. The CDR3 DNA is TGCGCCAGCAGCTTACAACCGGGAGCGGGACAGGAGACCCAGTACTTC. This translates into CASSLQPGAGQETQYF.

V usage is TRBV4-3 and J usage is TRBJ2-3, with D perhaps given as TRBD1 or TRBD2 (5 bases each). The germline V and J ends were trimmed by 0 bases and 4 bases, with 11 bases remaining between them. CDR1 and CDR2 from the germline V gene are LGHNA and YSLEER. The CDR3 length is 15 residues. In nucleotides, the CDR3 is TGCGCCAGCAGCCAAGACGGGACCGCTTCAGATACGCAGTATTTT. Its translation: CASSQDGTASDTQYF.

This chain uses TRBV6-1 with TRBJ2-7; the D is unclear. This CDR3 comprises 12 residues. Per the germline V gene, CDR1 is MNHNS and CDR2 is SASEGT. V was pared by 4 bases and J by 4 bases, with 8 bases between. CDR3 residues: CASSVQSYEQYF. The CDR3 region has the DNA TGTGCCAGCAGTGTTCAGAGTTACGAGCAGTACTTC.

This clone turned up a few times. The chain joins TRBV5-1 to TRBJ2-3; perhaps TRBD2 as D (5 bases). CDR1 and CDR2 (germline): SGHRS, YFSETQ. This CDR3 is 14 amino acids long. Deletions cut 7 bases from V and 2 bases from J, with 14 bases between. Written as DNA, the CDR3 is TGCGCCAGCGGGTCGGCGGAGGTCACAGATACGCAGTATTTT. Protein: CASGSAEVTDTQYF.

The gene calls are TRBV5-1 and TRBJ2-5; D is uncertain. The CDR3 has 11 residues. Trimming stripped 6 bases from V and 1 base from J, with 4 bases between. Germline V gene data show CDR1 as SGHRS and CDR2 as YFSETQ. The CDR3 here is CASNGQETQYF. The DNA for the CDR3 is TGCGCCAGCAATGGCCAAGAGACCCAGTACTTC.

The table lists this clone with a few counts. V is TRBV28 and J is TRBJ2-7, with D possibly being TRBD2 (7 bases). Looked up from germline, CDR1 is MDHEN and CDR2 is SYDVKM. Trimming took off 3 bases at V and 4 bases at J, with 22 bases between the two ends. CDR3 size: 17 residues. The CDR3 nucleotides read TGTGCCAGCAGTTTTGCGGCGGGGGCAGGTGTACCATACGAGCAGTACTTC. Translated, it gives CASSFAAGAGVPYEQYF.

The V and J genes are TRBV7-9 and TRBJ2-5; unclear D gene. The CDR3 runs 16 residues. Trimming cost V 0 bases and J 4 bases, with 15 bases left between them. Germline loops: CDR1 SEHNR, CDR2 FQNEAQ (reference sequence). The CDR3 sequence is CASSLAVWISAETQYF. The CDR3 bases are TGTGCCAGCAGCTTAGCCGTGTGGATCTCGGCAGAGACCCAGTACTTC.

V and J are TRBV18 and TRBJ1-4; D is perhaps TRBD1 (6 bases). Germline loops: CDR1 KGHSH, CDR2 LQKENI. This CDR3 is built from 15 residues. Deletions cut 1 base from V and 4 bases from J, with 10 bases between. The CDR3 nucleotides read TGTGCCAGCTCACCACAGGGACATCGTAATGAAAAACTGTTTTTT. Residues: CASSPQGHRNEKLFF.

This rearrangement joins TRBV28 to TRBJ1-3; 7 nucleotides match TRBD1. The CDR3 has 17 residues. The germline gives CDR1 MDHEN, CDR2 SYDVKM. The junction had 13 bases not matched to a gene; V was cut back by 6 bases and J by 2 bases. Here the CDR3 reads CASSSRQGWYPGNTIYF. In DNA form, the CDR3 reads TGTGCCAGCAGCAGCCGACAGGGATGGTATCCTGGAAACACCATATATTTT.